The 18 T cell receptor beta chains below were found in one sample sequenced in a study of cytomegalovirus exposure and HLA in healthy donors (dated 2017 in TCRdb). The library was generated by the immunoSEQ multiplex PCR assay. For the multiplex PCR, a mixture combining 60 forward primers for TCR Vbeta segments and 13 reverse primers for TCR Jbeta segments was used. Imported from immuneACCESS, the table was reduced by TCRdb to in-frame sequences with V and J called. These copies leave out some clones; in studies compared against another copy, an unresolved V gene accounts for under half, and the cause of the remainder is not known. This sample lists roughly 99,000 clones; about 81% were detected once. The top ten constitute 2.7% of the sample. Input material: PBMCs. All receptors come from a man younger than 40 in good health and CMV-seropositive.

This rearrangement joins TRBV6-4 to TRBJ1-2; D perhaps matches TRBD1 (6 bases). V was pared by 2 bases and J by 4 bases, with 23 bases between. Germline loops: CDR1 MRHNA, CDR2 SNTAGT. The CDR3 extends over 18 amino acids. In DNA form, the CDR3 reads TGTGCCAGCAGTGACCGAGGGAATCCCAGGGGATCGCGCTATGGCTACACCTTC. Encoded protein: CASSDRGNPRGSRYGYTF.

The J gene is TRBJ1-1, the V gene TRBV6-5, with D unclear. Trimming cost V 8 bases and J 6 bases, with 19 bases left between them. From germline, CDR1 is MNHEY and CDR2 SVGAGI. The CDR3 length is 14 residues. CDR3: CASGKRSSGAEAFF. As DNA, the CDR3 is TGTGCCAGCGGAAAACGGTCGTCGGGTGCTGAAGCTTTCTTT.

This rearrangement joins TRBV7-8 to TRBJ1-5, with D uncertain. This CDR3 is 15 amino acids long. From germline, CDR1 is SGHVS and CDR2 FQNEAQ. V was cut by 0 bases and J by 0 bases, with 6 bases left in between. CDR3 coding DNA: TGTGCCAGCAGCTTAGCCAGAAATAGCAATCAGCCCCAGCATTTT. Translating gives CASSLARNSNQPQHF.

V is TRBV7-3 and J is TRBJ1-2; a weak D match, TRBD1 (5 bases). In germline, CDR1 is SGHTA, CDR2 FQGTGA. V was pared by 6 bases and J by 5 bases, with 13 bases between. CDR3 size: 13 residues. The CDR3 is CASSSQGIYGYTF. In nucleotides, the CDR3 is TGTGCCAGCAGTAGTCAGGGTATATATGGCTACACCTTC.

The V gene is TRBV5-6, the J gene TRBJ1-1; a possible D gene is TRBD1 (5 bases). This CDR3 is built from 15 residues. Germline CDR1 and CDR2: SGHDT and YYEEEE. V was cut by 0 bases and J by 1 base, with 10 bases left in between. The CDR3 is CASSLGQGTNTEAFF. For the CDR3, the DNA is TGTGCCAGCAGCTTGGGGCAGGGAACGAACACTGAAGCTTTCTTT.

The V call is TRBV6-6, the J call TRBJ2-7; 7 bases fit TRBD1. In germline, CDR1 is MNHNY, CDR2 SVGAGI (reference sequence). Unmatched junction bases numbered 6, after V lost 2 bases and J lost 2 bases. This CDR3 is 15 amino acids long. CDR3 loop: CASSYRQGEAYEQYF. CDR3 coding DNA: TGTGCCAGCAGTTACCGGCAGGGGGAAGCCTACGAGCAGTACTTC.

The V call is TRBV18, the J call TRBJ1-3; no definite D call. This CDR3 is built from 15 residues. Germline V gene data show CDR1 as KGHSH and CDR2 as LQKENI. V lost 2 bases and J 4 bases, leaving 12 bases between the germline ends. As DNA, the CDR3 is TGTGCCAGCTCACCATCTCCCCCTGTCGGAAACACCATATATTTT. Translation: CASSPSPPVGNTIYF.

This clone was picked up a small number of times. This chain links TRBV7-6 with TRBJ1-2; 7 bases are a match to TRBD1. The CDR3 runs 16 residues. Trimming removed 4 bases from V and 7 bases from J; junction bases left unmatched: 15. Germline V gene sequence: CDR1 SGHVS, CDR2 FNYEAQ. This CDR3 reads CASSSSRQGEASGYTF. The CDR3 DNA sequence: TGTGCCAGCAGCTCGAGCAGACAGGGTGAGGCTAGTGGCTACACCTTC.

The chain recombines TRBV19 with TRBJ1-3; D is ambiguous. Germline CDR1 LNHDA, CDR2 SQIVND (reference sequence). Trimming removed 3 bases at V and 0 bases at J, with 9 bases between. This CDR3 contains 15 residues. Here the CDR3 reads CASSITATSGNTIYF. For the CDR3, the DNA is TGTGCCAGTAGTATCACAGCCACCTCTGGAAACACCATATATTTT.

This sequence joins TRBV4-1 and TRBJ2-3; 7 nucleotides agree with TRBD1. J gave up 3 bases and V 0 bases, and 3 bases lay outside the gene matches. CDR3 length: 15 residues. Germline CDR1 is MGHRA and CDR2 is YSYEKL. This CDR3 reads CASSQEGGRTDTQYF. CDR3 nucleotides: TGCGCCAGCAGCCAAGAAGGGGGCCGGACAGATACGCAGTATTTT.

In this sample, this clone turned up a few times. One end of the junction fails to match germline, which may point to a read error. The chain couples TRBV5-1 to TRBJ1-1; TRBD1 is a possible D gene (6 bases). This CDR3 has 15 residues. Germline V gene data show CDR1 as SGHRS and CDR2 as YFSETQ. CDR3 protein: CASSSFRGKGAEAFF. In DNA, the CDR3 is TGTGCCAGCAGCTCGTTCAGGGGAAAAGGTGCTGAAGCTTTCTTT.

The gene calls are TRBV6-4 and TRBJ1-1; tentatively, D is TRBD1 (5 bases). Germline loops: CDR1 MRHNA, CDR2 SNTAGT. This CDR3 has 13 residues. Trimming left V 5 bases short and J 3 bases short, with 10 bases between. The CDR3 DNA reads TGTGCCAGCAGTTCCAGCAGGGACACTGAAGCTTTCTTT. Translation gives CASSSSRDTEAFF.

V gene TRBV7-8 combines with J gene TRBJ1-5; 11 positions agree with TRBD1. The germline gives CDR1 SGHVS, CDR2 FQNEAQ. V was pared by 2 bases and J by 6 bases, with 6 bases of the junction left unmatched. The CDR3 contains 16 residues. The CDR3: CASSLRDRGTGQPQHF. Written as DNA, the CDR3 is TGTGCCAGCAGCTTAAGGGACAGGGGGACTGGTCAGCCCCAGCATTTT.

V and J are TRBV6-1 and TRBJ1-3, with 7 bases fitting TRBD1. Trimming at V came to 6 bases and at J to 3 bases, leaving 8 bases not matched to a gene. The CDR3 runs 15 residues. Germline CDR1 and CDR2: MNHNS and SASEGT. This CDR3 is CASRDRNPNGNTIYF. CDR3 bases: TGTGCCAGCAGGGACAGGAATCCCAATGGAAACACCATATATTTT.

As to this clone: The same CDR3 also results from other DNA sequences found in this sample. CDR3 sequence (DNA): TGTGCCAGCTGCCCAAGCGGGGGGGCATCAGATACGCAGTATTTT. Translation gives CASCPSGGASDTQYF. The V call is TRBV2, the J call TRBJ2-3; 10 bases line up with TRBD2. The ends lost 8 bases at V and 4 bases at J; junction bases unmatched: 9. This CDR3 comprises 15 residues. Looked up from germline, CDR1 is SNHLY and CDR2 is FYNNEI.

The CDR3 protein is CASSVYEGVSQPQHF. The CDR3 nucleotides are TGTGCCAGCAGCGTATACGAGGGGGTCTCTCAGCCCCAGCATTTT. The J gene is TRBJ1-5, the V gene TRBV9, with D perhaps matching TRBD1 (6 bases). From germline, CDR1 is SGDLS and CDR2 YYNGEE. Trimming removed 1 base from V and 6 bases from J, with 14 bases in between. The CDR3 is 15 amino acids.

This clone was seen a single time. The chain combines TRBV6-5 with TRBJ2-7; 7 positions match TRBD1. The CDR3 has 14 residues. V lost 8 bases, J lost 6 bases, and 13 bases stayed unmatched. Germline assignment: CDR1 MNHEY and CDR2 SVGAGI. The CDR3, as DNA: TGTGCCAGCCACCGGGACAGAATTACTGGCGAGCAGTACTTC. Translating gives CASHRDRITGEQYF.

The CDR3 sequence is CATYEVGGETQYF. CDR3 DNA sequence: TGTGCCACCTATGAAGTGGGGGGAGAGACCCAGTACTTC. The rearrangement joins TRBV19 to TRBJ2-5, with D perhaps matching TRBD2 (6 bases). The CDR3 contains 13 residues. CDR1 and CDR2 (germline): LNHDA, SQIVND (reference sequence). V dropped 10 bases and J dropped 4 bases, with 16 bases sitting between them.